These 10 T cell receptor beta chains share one sample of origin, sequenced in a study of Tregs in tolerant kidney transplant recipients. The repertoire was sequenced with immunoSEQ multiplex PCR; TCRdb's copy has only in-frame clones and lacks some. The sample comprises around 230,000 clones, about 80% of which are singletons, and about 0.68% rests with the top ten. Material: CD4+ T cells from blood. The source of these receptors is a human donor in good health.

The chain carries TRBV6-5 and TRBJ1-2, with a weak D call TRBD1 (6 bases). The CDR3 length is 15 residues. Trimming cost V 4 bases and J 8 bases, with 20 bases left between them. Looked up from germline, CDR1 is MNHEY and CDR2 is SVGAGI. The CDR3 DNA sequence: TGTGCCAGCAGTTCCTCACAGGGTGGGCTTTGGGGCTACACCTTC. It specifies CASSSSQGGLWGYTF.

The sample holds one count of this clone. This chain connects TRBV30 to TRBJ1-5; 9 nucleotides agree with TRBD1. J gave up 9 bases and V 2 bases, and 8 bases lay outside the gene matches. CDR3 length: 14 amino acids. Germline CDR1 GTSNPN, CDR2 SVGIG (reference sequence). The CDR3 is CAWSSDRGTGPQHF. DNA of the CDR3: TGTGCCTGGAGTAGTGACAGGGGGACGGGGCCCCAGCATTTT.

This clone was observed a few times. This chain joins TRBV6-1 and TRBJ2-7; perhaps TRBD1 as D (5 bases). V was cut by 2 bases and J by 4 bases, with 12 bases left in between. The CDR3 is 14 residues long. CDR1 MNHNS and CDR2 SASEGT come from the germline V gene. The DNA for the CDR3 is TGTGCCAGCAGTGAACAGGGAAACTTTTACGAGCAGTACTTC. This gives the protein CASSEQGNFYEQYF.

In this sample, this clone turned up a few times. The chain is built from TRBV6-6 and TRBJ1-3; 7 bases are shared with TRBD1. The CDR3 extends over 13 amino acids. V was pared by 7 bases and J by 4 bases, with 4 bases of the junction left unmatched. Germline-derived CDR1 and CDR2 are MNHNY and SVGAGI (reference sequence). In DNA form, the CDR3 reads TGTGCCAGCAAGAAGGGGGCGGGAAACACCATATATTTT. Its translation is CASKKGAGNTIYF.

This clone has a handful of counts. The rearrangement joins TRBV18 to TRBJ1-1; D may be TRBD1 (6 bases). Looked up from germline, CDR1 is KGHSH and CDR2 is LQKENI. The V end was cut by 3 bases, the J end by 1 base, with 18 bases between. CDR3 length: 17 residues. The CDR3 loop reads CASSPRRGSFSNTEAFF. DNA of the CDR3: TGTGCCAGCTCACCGCGCAGGGGTAGTTTCTCGAACACTGAAGCTTTCTTT.

V and J are TRBV18 and TRBJ2-2; D call uncertain. V was shortened by 3 bases and J by 6 bases, with 17 bases between the two germline ends. Germline V gives CDR1 KGHSH, CDR2 LQKENI. The CDR3 is 16 residues long. Written as DNA, the CDR3 is TGTGCCAGCTCACCGCAGGCCCGAGCGCATTCCGGGGAGCTGTTTTTT. It translates to CASSPQARAHSGELFF.

The chain couples TRBV6-5 to TRBJ2-7; D gene unclear. Looked up from germline, CDR1 is MNHEY and CDR2 is SVGAGI. V was cut by 2 bases and J by 0 bases, with 5 bases left in between. This CDR3 is built from 13 residues. This CDR3 is CASSYGPSYEQYF. The CDR3 DNA sequence: TGTGCCAGCAGTTACGGACCCTCCTACGAGCAGTACTTC.

This chain uses TRBV11-2 with TRBJ1-1; no reliable D call. Germline V gives CDR1 SGHAT, CDR2 FQNNGV. The CDR3 runs 11 residues. V was shortened by 1 base and J by 6 bases, with 3 bases between the two germline ends. The CDR3 region is CASSLVSEAFF. CDR3 bases: TGTGCCAGCAGCTTAGTTTCTGAAGCTTTCTTT.

The table lists this clone with a count of one. The gene calls are TRBV7-2 and TRBJ2-5; 8 positions agree with TRBD2. The CDR3 covers 12 residues. The ends lost 4 bases at V and 7 bases at J; junction bases unmatched: 2. CDR1 and CDR2 (germline): SGHTA, FQGNSA. The CDR3 bases are TGTGCCAGCAGCTCCGCGGGGGGGACCCAGTACTTC. This sequence encodes CASSSAGGTQYF.

CDR3 amino acids: CASSLDTDTDTQYF. The CDR3 DNA reads TGTGCCAGCAGCTTGGACACTGACACAGATACGCAGTATTTT. This chain uses TRBV5-4 with TRBJ2-3; the D is unclear. Trimming left V 0 bases short and J 2 bases short, with 7 bases between. There are 14 residues in the CDR3. Germline CDR1 is SGHNT and CDR2 is YYREEE (reference sequence).